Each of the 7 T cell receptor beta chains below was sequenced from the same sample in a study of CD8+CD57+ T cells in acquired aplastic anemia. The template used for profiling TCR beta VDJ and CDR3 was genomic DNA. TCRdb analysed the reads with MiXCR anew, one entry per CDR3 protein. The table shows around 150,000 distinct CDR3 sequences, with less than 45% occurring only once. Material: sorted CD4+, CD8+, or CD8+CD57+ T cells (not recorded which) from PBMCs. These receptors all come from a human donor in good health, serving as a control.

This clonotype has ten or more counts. In DNA form, the CDR3 reads TGTGCCAGCGCAGTATCCTTTGGGAACTATGGCTACACCTTC. It codes for CASAVSFGNYGYTF. The chain combines TRBV6-1 with TRBJ1-2; D is unresolved. The ends were cut back, 8 bases at V and 2 bases at J, with 15 bases in the middle. Germline CDR1 is MNHNS and CDR2 is SASEGT. The CDR3 is made up of 14 amino acids.

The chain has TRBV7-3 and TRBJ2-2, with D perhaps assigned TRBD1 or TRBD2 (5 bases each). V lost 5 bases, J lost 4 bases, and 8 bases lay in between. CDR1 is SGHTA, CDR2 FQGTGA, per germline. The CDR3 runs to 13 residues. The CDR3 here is CASSPGTTGELFF. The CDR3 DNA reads TGTGCCAGCAGCCCTGGGACCACCGGGGAGCTGTTTTTT.

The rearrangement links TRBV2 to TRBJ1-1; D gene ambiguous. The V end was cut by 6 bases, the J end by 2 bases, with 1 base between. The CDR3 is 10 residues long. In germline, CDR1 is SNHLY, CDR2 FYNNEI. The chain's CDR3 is CASRNTEAFF. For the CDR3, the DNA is TGTGCCAGCAGAAACACTGAAGCTTTCTTT.

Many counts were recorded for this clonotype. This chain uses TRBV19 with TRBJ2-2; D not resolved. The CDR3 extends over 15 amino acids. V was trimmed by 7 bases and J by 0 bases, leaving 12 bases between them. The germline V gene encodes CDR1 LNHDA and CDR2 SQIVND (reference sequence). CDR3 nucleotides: TGTGCCAGTAAGGTCGGTAGCCCGAACACCGGGGAGCTGTTTTTT. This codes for CASKVGSPNTGELFF.

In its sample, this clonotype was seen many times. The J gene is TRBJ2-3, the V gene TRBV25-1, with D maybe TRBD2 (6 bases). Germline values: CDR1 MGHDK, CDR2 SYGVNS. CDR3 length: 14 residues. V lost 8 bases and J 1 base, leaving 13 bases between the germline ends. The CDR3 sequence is CASLPGVGTDTQYF. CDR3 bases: TGTGCCAGCCTCCCGGGGGTAGGCACAGATACGCAGTATTTT.

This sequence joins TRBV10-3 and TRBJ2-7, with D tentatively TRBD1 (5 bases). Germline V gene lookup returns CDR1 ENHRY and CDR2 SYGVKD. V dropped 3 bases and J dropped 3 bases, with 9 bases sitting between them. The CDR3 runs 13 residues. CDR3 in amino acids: CAISDQGGYEQYF. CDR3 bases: TGTGCCATCAGTGATCAGGGCGGCTACGAGCAGTACTTC.

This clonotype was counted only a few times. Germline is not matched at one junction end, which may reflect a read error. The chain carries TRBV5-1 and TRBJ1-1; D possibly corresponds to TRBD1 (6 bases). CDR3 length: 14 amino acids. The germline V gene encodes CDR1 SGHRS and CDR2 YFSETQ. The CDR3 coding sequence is TGCGCCAGCAGCAAAGACAGGTTGAACGCTGAAGCTTTCTTT. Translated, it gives CASSKDRLNAEAFF. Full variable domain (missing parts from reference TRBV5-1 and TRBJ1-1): KAGVTQTPRYLIKTRGQQVTLSCSPISGHRSVSWYQQTPGQGLQFLFEYFSETQRNKGNFPGRFSGRQFSNSRSEMNVSTLELGDSALYLCASSKDRLNAEAFFGQGTRLTVV.